This TCR beta chain came from a study of blood T cell repertoires in COVID-19. In the original processing: Reference gene primer amplification gave estimated nucleated cell counts. TCRdb's table, derived via immunoSEQ multiplex PCR, lists solely in-frame clones and lacks some. The V and J calls and the clone size are those of that table, but D and trimming were determined from the DNA. The sample lists tens of thousands of clones, 70% to 90% seen once, with roughly 5.7% in the top ten. The CDR3 runs 16 residues. CDR1 and CDR2 from the germline V gene are LNHDA and SQIVND (reference sequence). V trimming: 3 bases; J trimming: 6 bases; junction bases outside the gene matches: 7.

The sequence was obtained from a man aged 60 to 75 with acute or convalescent COVID-19. The sequenced sample consisted of peripheral blood. V usage is TRBV19 and J usage is TRBJ2-4; 11 nucleotides align to TRBD1. Written as DNA, the CDR3 is TGTGCCAGTAGTATCTGGGGACAGGGGGAGGGAAACATTCAGTACTTC. Translation gives CASSIWGQGEGNIQYF.